The clone carrying this T cell receptor (beta chain) occurred many times. These data originate in a study of human T cells and chemical hapten exposure. V lost 3 bases to trimming and J lost 8 bases, with 13 bases between them. The CDR3 is made up of 13 amino acids. Germline-derived CDR1 and CDR2 are MNHEY and SMNVEV (reference sequence). TCRdb itself ran the RACE reads through MiXCR, one entry per CDR3 protein. This repertoire shows some 380,000 distinct CDR3 sequences, approximately 5% found once; its top ten account for 2% to 2.5%. Time point defined: patch test 1, 2 weeks after DPC sensitization. Documented treatment: therapeutic diphenylcyclopropenone sensitization with weekly scalp DPC.

The chain links TRBV27 to TRBJ1-1; D gene unclear. This clonotype originated in a woman aged 50 to 60 with alopecia areata. Some clones in this sample may be carry-over from other donors' samples. Specimen: whole blood, collected in connection with sensitization to the hapten diphenylcyclopropenone (DPC). The CDR3 region has the DNA TGTGCCAGCAGTTTCGCGGGCCTCGCCGAAGCTTTCTTT. The encoded protein is CASSFAGLAEAFF.